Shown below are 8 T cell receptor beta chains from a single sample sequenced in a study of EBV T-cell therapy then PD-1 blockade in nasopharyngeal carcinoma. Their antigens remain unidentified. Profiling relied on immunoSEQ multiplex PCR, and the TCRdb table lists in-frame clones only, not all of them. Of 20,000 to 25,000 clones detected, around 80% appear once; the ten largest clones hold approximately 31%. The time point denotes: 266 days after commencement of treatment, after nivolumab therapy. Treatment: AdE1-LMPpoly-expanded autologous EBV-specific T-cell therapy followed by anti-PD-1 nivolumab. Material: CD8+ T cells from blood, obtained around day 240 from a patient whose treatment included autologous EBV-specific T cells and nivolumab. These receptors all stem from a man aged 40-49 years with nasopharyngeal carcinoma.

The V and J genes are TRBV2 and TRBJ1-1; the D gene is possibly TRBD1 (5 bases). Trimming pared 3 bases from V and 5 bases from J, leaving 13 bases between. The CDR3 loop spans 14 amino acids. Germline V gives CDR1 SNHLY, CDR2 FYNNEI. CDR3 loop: CASSDPWGGTEAFF. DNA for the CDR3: TGTGCCAGCAGTGACCCCTGGGGGGGAACTGAAGCTTTCTTT.

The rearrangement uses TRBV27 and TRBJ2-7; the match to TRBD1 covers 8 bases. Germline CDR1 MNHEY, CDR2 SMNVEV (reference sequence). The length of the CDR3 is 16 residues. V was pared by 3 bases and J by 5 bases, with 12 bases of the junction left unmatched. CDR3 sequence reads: CASSFLGTGPLHEQYF. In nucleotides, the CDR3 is TGTGCCAGCAGTTTTTTGGGGACAGGCCCCCTCCACGAGCAGTACTTC.

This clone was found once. The chain's CDR3 is CASTQAPDTQYF. CDR3 in DNA: TGTGCCAGCACACAAGCCCCAGATACGCAGTATTTT. The V call is TRBV7-9, the J call TRBJ2-3, with no clear D. Trimming pared 7 bases from V and 4 bases from J, leaving 9 bases between. The CDR3 has 12 residues. Germline V gene data show CDR1 as SEHNR and CDR2 as FQNEAQ (reference sequence).

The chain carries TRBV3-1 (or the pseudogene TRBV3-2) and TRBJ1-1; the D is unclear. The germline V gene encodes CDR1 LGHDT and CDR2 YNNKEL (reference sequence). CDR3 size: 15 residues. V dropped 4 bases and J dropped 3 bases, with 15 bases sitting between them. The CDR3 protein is CASSLLDSFDTEAFF. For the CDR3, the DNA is TGTGCCAGCAGCCTACTGGACTCCTTTGACACTGAAGCTTTCTTT.

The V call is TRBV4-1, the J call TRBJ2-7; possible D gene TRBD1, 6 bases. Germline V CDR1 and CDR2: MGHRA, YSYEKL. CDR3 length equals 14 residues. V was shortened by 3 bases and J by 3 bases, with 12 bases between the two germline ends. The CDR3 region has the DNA TGCGCCAGCAGCCAGAACAGGGCTGGCTACGAGCAGTACTTC. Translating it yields CASSQNRAGYEQYF.

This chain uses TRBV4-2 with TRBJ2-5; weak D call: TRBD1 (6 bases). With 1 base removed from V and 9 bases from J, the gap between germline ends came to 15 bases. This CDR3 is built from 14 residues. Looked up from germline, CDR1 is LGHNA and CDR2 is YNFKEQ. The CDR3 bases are TGTGCCAGCAGCCAAGGACAGGAGAGCGAGCCCCAGTACTTC. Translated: CASSQGQESEPQYF.

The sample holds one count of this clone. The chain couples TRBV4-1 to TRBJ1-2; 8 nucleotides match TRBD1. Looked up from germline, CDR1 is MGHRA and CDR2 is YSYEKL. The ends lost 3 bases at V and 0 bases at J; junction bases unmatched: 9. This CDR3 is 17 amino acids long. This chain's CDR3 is CASSQRDRTRANYGYTF. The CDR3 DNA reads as TGCGCCAGCAGCCAGAGGGACAGGACACGAGCTAACTATGGCTACACCTTC.

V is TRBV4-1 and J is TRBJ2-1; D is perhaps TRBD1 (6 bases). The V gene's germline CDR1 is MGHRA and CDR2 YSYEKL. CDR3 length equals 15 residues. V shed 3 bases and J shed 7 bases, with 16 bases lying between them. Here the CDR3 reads CASSHPWEGQNEQFF. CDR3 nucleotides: TGCGCCAGCAGCCATCCTTGGGAAGGACAGAATGAGCAGTTCTTC.